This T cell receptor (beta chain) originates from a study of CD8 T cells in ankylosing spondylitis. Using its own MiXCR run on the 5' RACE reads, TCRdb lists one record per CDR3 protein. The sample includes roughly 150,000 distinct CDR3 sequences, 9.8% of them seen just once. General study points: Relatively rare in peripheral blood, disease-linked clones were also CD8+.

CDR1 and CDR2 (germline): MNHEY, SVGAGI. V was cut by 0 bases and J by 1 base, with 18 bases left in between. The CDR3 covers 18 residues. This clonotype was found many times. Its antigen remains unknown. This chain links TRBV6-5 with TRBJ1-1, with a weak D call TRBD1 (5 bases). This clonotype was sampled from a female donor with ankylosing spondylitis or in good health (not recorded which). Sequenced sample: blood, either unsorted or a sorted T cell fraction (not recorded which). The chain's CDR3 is CASSYSRGEQGRNTEAFF. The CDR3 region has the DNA TGTGCCAGCAGTTACTCGAGGGGAGAGCAGGGTCGGAACACTGAAGCTTTCTTT.